The TCR beta chain described here comes from a study of blood T cell repertoires in COVID-19. Overall study context: Samples representing acute and convalescent COVID-19 were sourced from the United States, Italy and Spain.

Source study methods: Amplified reference gene primers provided the basis for estimating nucleated cell counts. Using immunoSEQ multiplex PCR, the repertoire was profiled, and TCRdb retains in-frame clones only, with some absent. V and J calls and clone size are copied from that table; D and trimming were computed from the DNA. Among roughly 250,000 clones listed, around 82% were seen once. This clonotype was obtained from a person aged 65-85 years with COVID-19, enrolled during active disease. Sample: peripheral blood.

The CDR3 nucleotides read TGTGCCAGTAGCAGACAGCAGGCCTATGGCTACACCTTC. Protein: CASSRQQAYGYTF. V usage is TRBV19 and J usage is TRBJ1-2, with D perhaps matching TRBD1 (5 bases). This CDR3 spans 13 amino acids. From germline, CDR1 is LNHDA and CDR2 SQIVND (reference sequence). V lost 6 bases and J lost 4, with 12 bases in between.